This record looks at one T cell receptor (beta chain) sequence and its context. The sample originates from a study of human T cells and chemical hapten exposure. The time point here: pre-sensitization, week 0. Specified treatment: therapeutic diphenylcyclopropenone sensitization with weekly scalp DPC. RNA extraction used unfractionated whole blood as the source of total RNA. Deletions cut 8 bases from V and 4 bases from J, with 14 bases between. Per the germline V gene, CDR1 is SNHLY and CDR2 is FYNNEI. The CDR3 spans 13 residues. TCRdb itself ran the RACE reads through MiXCR, one entry per CDR3 protein. The table records some 57,000 distinct CDR3 sequences, more than 9% of them present only once.

This clonotype was sampled from a young woman with alopecia areata. Some clones in this sample may be carry-over from other donors' samples. The sequencing used whole blood, collected in connection with sensitization to the hapten diphenylcyclopropenone (DPC). The chain links TRBV2 to TRBJ1-2, with D possibly being TRBD1 (6 bases). In DNA form, the CDR3 reads TGTGCCAGCGGAACCGGGACAAGCTATGGCTACACCTTC. This gives the protein CASGTGTSYGYTF.